These 9 T cell receptor beta chains were all obtained from the same sample, sequenced in a study of regulatory T cells in long-lasting Graves disease. Time point defined: newly diagnosed GD, antithyroid drugs for less than 3 months. Extracted PBMC RNA gave rise to the TCR library. Arm-PCR of CDR3 regions with iRepertoire HTBI primers generated TCR beta libraries. TCRdb called the multiplex PCR reads again in MiXCR, with one record for every CDR3 protein. The sample holds approximately 540,000 distinct CDR3 sequences, more than 10% seen once. In addition, the sample was reused for a study of T cells in Graves' hyperthyroidism and ophthalmopathy.

Sequences were derived from peripheral blood mononuclear cells (PBMCs), sampled at new diagnosis, from a patient treated with antithyroid drugs. The receptors here all came from a woman aged 30 to 39 with Graves disease.

The chain has TRBV7-9 and TRBJ1-3; D remains ambiguous. The V gene's germline CDR1 is SEHNR and CDR2 FQNEAQ (reference sequence). The CDR3 sequence is 14 residues long. V was pared by 2 bases and J by 4 bases, with 9 bases between. CDR3 amino acids: CASSLNLGGNTIYF. The CDR3 bases are TGTGCCAGCAGCTTAAATCTAGGAGGAAACACCATATATTTT.

This clonotype has a count of ten or more. The V call is TRBV30, the J call TRBJ2-6; D is unresolved. Germline V gives CDR1 GTSNPN, CDR2 SVGIG (reference sequence). V shed 3 bases and J shed 2 bases, with 8 bases lying between them. The CDR3 is made up of 14 amino acids. Written as DNA, the CDR3 is TGTGCCTGGAGACCAAAAACTGGGGCCAACGTCCTGACTTTC. It is translated as CAWRPKTGANVLTF.

At least ten counts were recorded for this clonotype. This chain links TRBV2 with TRBJ2-2; 11 bases are shared with TRBD1. V trimming: 6 bases; J trimming: 4 bases; junction bases outside the gene matches: 1. The CDR3 loop spans 14 amino acids. Germline CDR1 reads SNHLY; CDR2 reads FYNNEI. Written as DNA, the CDR3 is TGTGCCAGCAGAGGGACAGGGGGCACCGGGGAGCTGTTTTTT. Translation gives CASRGTGGTGELFF.

This clonotype was found many times. This may arise from a read error, as a much more abundant clone is one base away. The V gene is TRBV3-1, the J gene TRBJ2-3; D is unclear. Germline V CDR1 and CDR2: LGHDT, YNNKEL (reference sequence). CDR3 length equals 11 residues. V was trimmed by 6 bases and J by 2 bases, leaving 3 bases between them. CDR3 coding DNA: TGTGCCAGCAGTACCACAGATACGCAGTATTTT. This gives the protein CASSTTDTQYF.

This clonotype has just a few counts. The chain recombines TRBV20-1 with TRBJ2-3; TRBD2 is a possible D gene (5 bases). V was shortened by 5 bases and J by 2 bases, with 23 bases between the two germline ends. CDR1 and CDR2 (germline): DFQATT, SNEGSKA (reference sequence). CDR3 length equals 17 residues. This chain's CDR3 is CSAQKPPGWGNTDTQYF. The CDR3 region has the DNA TGCAGTGCTCAAAAACCCCCGGGGTGGGGTAACACAGATACGCAGTATTTT.

This clonotype was observed a handful of times. The chain uses TRBV15 and TRBJ2-3; 7 nucleotides match TRBD1. CDR1 and CDR2 (germline): LNHNV, YYDKDF (reference sequence). J was trimmed by 4 bases and V by 9 bases; bases with no gene match: 7. The CDR3 runs to 13 residues. The CDR3 sequence: CATEGQESDTQYF. The DNA for the CDR3 is TGTGCCACTGAAGGACAGGAGTCAGATACGCAGTATTTT.

This clonotype has a handful of counts. V and J are TRBV6-4 and TRBJ1-1, with D possibly TRBD1 on 5 matching bases. CDR3 length equals 13 residues. V lost 4 bases, J lost 5 bases, and 11 bases lay in between. Germline V CDR1 and CDR2: MRHNA, SNTAGT. The CDR3 DNA sequence: TGTGCCAGCAGTGCAAGTGGGGGAACTGAAGCTTTCTTT. As protein: CASSASGGTEAFF.

This sequence joins TRBV30 and TRBJ2-7; possibly TRBD2 for D (7 bases). The germline gives CDR1 GTSNPN, CDR2 SVGIG (reference sequence). V gave up 5 bases and J gave up 4 bases, with 12 bases separating them. The CDR3 runs 12 residues. CDR3 amino acids: CAWGRGGYEQYF. The DNA for the CDR3 is TGTGCCTGGGGGAGGGGGGGATACGAGCAGTACTTC.

At least ten counts were recorded for this clonotype. The chain combines TRBV3-1 with TRBJ1-1; 9 bases match TRBD1. This CDR3 comprises 16 residues. Germline CDR1 reads LGHDT; CDR2 reads YNNKEL (reference sequence). With V trimmed by 3 bases and J by 7 bases, 12 bases remained unmatched. The CDR3 DNA follows: TGTGCCAGCAGCCAGGGATCACCCGGGACAGGGTTTGAAGCTTTCTTT. Residues: CASSQGSPGTGFEAFF.